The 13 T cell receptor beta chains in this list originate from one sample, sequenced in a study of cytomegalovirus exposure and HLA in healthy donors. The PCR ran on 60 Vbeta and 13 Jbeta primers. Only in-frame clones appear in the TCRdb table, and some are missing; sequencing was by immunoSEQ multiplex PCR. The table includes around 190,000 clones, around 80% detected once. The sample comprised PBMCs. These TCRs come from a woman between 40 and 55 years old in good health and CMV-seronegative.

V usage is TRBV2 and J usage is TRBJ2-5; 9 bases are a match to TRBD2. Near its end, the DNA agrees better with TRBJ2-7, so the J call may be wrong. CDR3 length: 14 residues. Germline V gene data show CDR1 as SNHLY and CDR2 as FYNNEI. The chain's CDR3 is CASSVTSGPYEQYF. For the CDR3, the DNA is TGTGCCAGCAGTGTGACTAGCGGTCCCTACGAGCAGTACTTC.

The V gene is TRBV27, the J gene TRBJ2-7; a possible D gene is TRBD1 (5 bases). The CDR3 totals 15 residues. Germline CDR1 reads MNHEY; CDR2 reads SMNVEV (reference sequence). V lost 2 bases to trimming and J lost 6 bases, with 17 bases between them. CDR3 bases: TGTGCCAGCAGTTTAGTTAGGGGTCTCCCCCGCGAGCAGTACTTC. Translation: CASSLVRGLPREQYF.

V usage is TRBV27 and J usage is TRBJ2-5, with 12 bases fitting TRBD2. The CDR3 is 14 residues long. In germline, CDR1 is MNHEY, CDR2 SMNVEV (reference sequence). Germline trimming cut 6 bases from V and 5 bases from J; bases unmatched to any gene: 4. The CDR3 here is CASRKTSGSETQYF. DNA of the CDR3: TGTGCCAGCAGGAAGACTAGCGGGAGTGAGACCCAGTACTTC.

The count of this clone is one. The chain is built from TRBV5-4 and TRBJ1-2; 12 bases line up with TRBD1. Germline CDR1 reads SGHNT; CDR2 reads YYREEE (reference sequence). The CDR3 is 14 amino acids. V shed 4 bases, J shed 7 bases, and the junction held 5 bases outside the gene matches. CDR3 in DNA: TGTGCCAGCAGCCGGGGACAGGGGGCGACTGGCTACACCTTC. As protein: CASSRGQGATGYTF.

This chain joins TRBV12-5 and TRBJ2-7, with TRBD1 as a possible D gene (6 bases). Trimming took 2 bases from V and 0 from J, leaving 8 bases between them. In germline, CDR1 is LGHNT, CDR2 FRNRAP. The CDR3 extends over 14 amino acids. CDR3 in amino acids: CASGLLGASYEQYF. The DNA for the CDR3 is TGTGCTAGTGGTTTGCTGGGGGCCTCCTACGAGCAGTACTTC.

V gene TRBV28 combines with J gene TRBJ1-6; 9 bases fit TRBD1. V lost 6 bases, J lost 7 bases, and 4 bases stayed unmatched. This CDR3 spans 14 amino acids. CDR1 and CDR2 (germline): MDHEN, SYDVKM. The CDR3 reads CASSSGQGNSPLHF. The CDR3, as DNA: TGTGCCAGCAGCTCGGGACAGGGAAATTCACCCCTCCACTTT.

The CDR3 DNA sequence: TGTGCCAGCAGTCTAGCGGGGGGAGTTCAAGAGACCCAGTACTTC. This codes for CASSLAGGVQETQYF. This chain uses TRBV7-6 with TRBJ2-5, with 11 bases that match TRBD2. The junction had 5 bases not matched to a gene; V was cut back by 6 bases and J by 2 bases. The CDR3 loop spans 15 amino acids. Germline lookup yields CDR1 SGHVS and CDR2 FNYEAQ.

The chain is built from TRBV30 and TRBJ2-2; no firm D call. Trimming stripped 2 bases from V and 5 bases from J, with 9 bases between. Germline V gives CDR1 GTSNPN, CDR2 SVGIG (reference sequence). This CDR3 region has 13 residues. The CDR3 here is CAWSLSLTGELFF. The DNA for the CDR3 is TGTGCCTGGAGTTTGTCACTGACCGGGGAGCTGTTTTTT.

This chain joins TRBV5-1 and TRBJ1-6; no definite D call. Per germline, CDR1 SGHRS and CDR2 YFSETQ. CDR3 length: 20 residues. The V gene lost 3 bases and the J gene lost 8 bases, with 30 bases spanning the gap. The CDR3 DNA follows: TGCGCCAGCAGCTACACTCTGGCAGGCCTGGGGAGTGGGTCGGATTCACCCCTCCACTTT. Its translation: CASSYTLAGLGSGSDSPLHF.

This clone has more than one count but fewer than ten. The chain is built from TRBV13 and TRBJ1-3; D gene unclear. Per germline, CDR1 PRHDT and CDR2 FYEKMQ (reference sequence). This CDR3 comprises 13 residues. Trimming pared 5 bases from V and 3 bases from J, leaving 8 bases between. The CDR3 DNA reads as TGTGCCAGCAGCCGGAGTGGTGGAAACACCATATATTTT. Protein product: CASSRSGGNTIYF.

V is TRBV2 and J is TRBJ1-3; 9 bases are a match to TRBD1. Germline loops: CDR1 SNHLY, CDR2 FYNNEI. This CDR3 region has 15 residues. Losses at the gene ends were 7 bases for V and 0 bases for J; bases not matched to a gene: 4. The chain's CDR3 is CASKGQGSSGNTIYF. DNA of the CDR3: TGTGCCAGCAAGGGACAGGGTAGCTCTGGAAACACCATATATTTT. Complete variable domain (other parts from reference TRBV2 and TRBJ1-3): EPEVTQTPSHQVTQMGQEVILRCVPISNHLYFYWYRQILGQKVEFLVSFYNNEISEKSEIFDDQFSVERPDGSNFTLKIRSTKLEDSAMYFCASKGQGSSGNTIYFGEGSWLTVV.

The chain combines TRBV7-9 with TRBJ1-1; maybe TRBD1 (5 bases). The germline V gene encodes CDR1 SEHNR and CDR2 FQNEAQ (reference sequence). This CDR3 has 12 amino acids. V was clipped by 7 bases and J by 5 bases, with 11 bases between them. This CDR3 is CASKAGWTEAFF. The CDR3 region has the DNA TGTGCCAGCAAGGCAGGGTGGACTGAAGCTTTCTTT. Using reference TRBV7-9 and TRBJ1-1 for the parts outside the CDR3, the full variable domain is DTGVSQNPRHKITKRGQNVTFRCDPISEHNRLYWYRQTLGQGPEFLTYFQNEAQLEKSRLLSDRFSAERPKGSFSTLEIQRTEQGDSAMYLCASKAGWTEAFFGQGTRLTVV.

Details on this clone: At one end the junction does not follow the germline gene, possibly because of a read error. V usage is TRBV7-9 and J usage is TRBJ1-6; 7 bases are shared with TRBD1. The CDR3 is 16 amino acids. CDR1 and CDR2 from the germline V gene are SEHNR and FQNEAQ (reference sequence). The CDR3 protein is CSSSRTGTVGNSPLHF. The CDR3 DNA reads TGTTCCAGCAGCCGGACCGGGACAGTGGGGAATTCACCCCTCCACTTT.